Listed here are 20 T cell receptor beta chains from one sample, sequenced in a study of technical replicates of blood from a handful of donors. The table came from immunoSEQ multiplex PCR; TCRdb's copy has only in-frame clones and leaves some out. Of 45,000 to 55,000 clones listed, approximately 95% were seen once; the top ten hold about 0.39%. What was sequenced was T cells isolated from PBMCs. The receptor source for this set is a human donor in good health.

This chain links TRBV2 with TRBJ1-1; D might be TRBD1 (5 bases). The CDR3 contains 14 residues. Trimming took 4 bases from V and 1 from J, leaving 10 bases between them. Germline CDR1 reads SNHLY; CDR2 reads FYNNEI. The CDR3: CASSGQSKNTEAFF. Written as DNA, the CDR3 is TGTGCCAGCAGTGGACAGTCCAAGAACACTGAAGCTTTCTTT.

The genes are TRBV7-9 and TRBJ1-1; D is uncertain. The CDR3 consists of 12 residues. Trimming removed 1 base at V and 6 bases at J, with 6 bases between. Germline V lookup: CDR1 SEHNR, CDR2 FQNEAQ (reference sequence). The CDR3 nucleotides read TGTGCCAGCAGCTTAGGTTTAGCTGAAGCTTTCTTT. Its translation is CASSLGLAEAFF.

The rearrangement joins TRBV5-1 to TRBJ1-2; D call uncertain. Trimming pared 0 bases from V and 2 bases from J, leaving 11 bases between. The CDR3 covers 15 residues. Germline V CDR1 and CDR2: SGHRS, YFSETQ. This chain's CDR3 is CASSLAGMINYGYTF. The CDR3 bases are TGCGCCAGCAGCTTGGCGGGGATGATAAACTATGGCTACACCTTC. Full variable domain (remainder filled in from reference TRBV5-1 and TRBJ1-2): KAGVTQTPRYLIKTRGQQVTLSCSPISGHRSVSWYQQTPGQGLQFLFEYFSETQRNKGNFPGRFSGRQFSNSRSEMNVSTLELGDSALYLCASSLAGMINYGYTFGSGTRLTVV.

This sequence joins TRBV28 and TRBJ2-7; 7 bases line up with TRBD1. V was pared by 5 bases and J by 9 bases, with 10 bases of the junction left unmatched. The CDR3 contains 13 residues. Germline assignment: CDR1 MDHEN and CDR2 SYDVKM. The CDR3: CASSPEQGSGQYF. For the CDR3, the DNA is TGTGCCAGCAGTCCAGAACAGGGGAGTGGGCAGTACTTC.

The rearrangement links TRBV25-1 to TRBJ1-2; a possible D gene is TRBD1 (5 bases). Germline-derived CDR1 and CDR2 are MGHDK and SYGVNS. The CDR3 is made up of 11 amino acids. V was shortened by 8 bases and J by 5 bases, with 9 bases between the two germline ends. The CDR3 here is CASWQGYGYTF. CDR3 DNA sequence: TGTGCCAGCTGGCAGGGTTATGGCTACACCTTC.

This chain uses TRBV6-5 with TRBJ1-2, with D possibly TRBD1 on 5 matching bases. The CDR3 is made up of 13 amino acids. Germline V gives CDR1 MNHEY, CDR2 SVGAGI. V lost 7 bases and J lost 4, with 13 bases in between. The CDR3 bases are TGTGCCAGCAACAAAGGCGGGGGCTATGGCTACACCTTC. It yields the protein CASNKGGGYGYTF.

The rearrangement links TRBV30 to TRBJ2-7; 8 bases map to TRBD2. Germline CDR1 is GTSNPN and CDR2 is SVGIG (reference sequence). This CDR3 contains 13 residues. V shed 5 bases, J shed 7 bases, and the junction held 10 bases outside the gene matches. The CDR3 nucleotides read TGTGCCTGGGGGGGACTAGAAAAAGGAGAGCAGTACTTC. Protein sequence: CAWGGLEKGEQYF.

This clone was seen just once. The rearrangement joins TRBV7-3 to TRBJ2-1; TRBD2 might be the D (5 bases). CDR3 length: 12 residues. The V gene lost 8 bases and the J gene lost 7 bases, with 12 bases spanning the gap. CDR1 and CDR2 (germline): SGHTA, FQGTGA. CDR3 sequence reads: CASGSSWNEQFF. The CDR3 DNA sequence: TGTGCCAGCGGGAGTAGTTGGAATGAGCAGTTCTTC.

The chain carries TRBV7-2 and TRBJ2-3; 10 bases fit TRBD2. In germline, CDR1 is SGHTA, CDR2 FQGNSA. The CDR3 contains 15 residues. With V trimmed by 5 bases and J by 5 bases, 7 bases remained unmatched. The CDR3 region has the DNA TGTGCCAGCAGCCCCAGCGGGAGGGCCAGAGATACGCAGTATTTT. This translates into CASSPSGRARDTQYF.

This chain connects TRBV29-1 to TRBJ2-3; 8 bases agree with TRBD2. The CDR3 extends over 15 amino acids. CDR1 is SQVTM and CDR2 is ANQGSEA in the germline V gene. J was trimmed by 3 bases and V by 0 bases; bases with no gene match: 5. The CDR3 DNA sequence: TGCAGCGTTGAAGATCGCGGGGGGCAGACAGATACGCAGTATTTT. Encoded protein: CSVEDRGGQTDTQYF.

This clone was observed a single time. The V gene is TRBV11-3, the J gene TRBJ2-7; 7 nucleotides line up with TRBD1. The germline gives CDR1 SGHNT, CDR2 YENEEA. Losses at the gene ends were 5 bases for V and 0 bases for J; bases not matched to a gene: 7. The CDR3 consists of 15 residues. The CDR3 region has the DNA TGTGCCAGCAGCCCAAGGGGGCCAAACTCCTACGAGCAGTACTTC. Its protein product is CASSPRGPNSYEQYF.

The CDR3 region is CASSQINYQGSSYEQYF. The DNA of the CDR3 is TGCGCCAGCAGCCAAATTAACTATCAGGGGTCCTCCTACGAGCAGTACTTC. The rearrangement links TRBV4-3 to TRBJ2-7; D possibly corresponds to TRBD1 (6 bases). The CDR3 is made up of 17 amino acids. The germline CDR1 and CDR2 sequences are LGHNA and YSLEER. V lost 2 bases and J 0 bases, leaving 17 bases between the germline ends.

J is TRBJ1-2 and V is TRBV5-6; no clear D. Germline CDR1 SGHDT, CDR2 YYEEEE. Trimming removed 6 bases from V and 5 bases from J, with 20 bases in between. The length of the CDR3 is 15 residues. The CDR3 spells CASNLGPGGPYGYTF. The CDR3 DNA follows: TGTGCCAGCAACCTTGGCCCTGGAGGGCCGTATGGCTACACCTTC.

J is TRBJ2-1 and V is TRBV11-2; D possibly corresponds to TRBD1 (5 bases). V lost 3 bases and J 5 bases, leaving 17 bases between the germline ends. The germline CDR1 and CDR2 sequences are SGHAT and FQNNGV. The length of the CDR3 is 16 residues. CDR3 sequence (DNA): TGTGCCAGCAGCTTCCTAGGACATGGCTGGGACAATGAGCAGTTCTTC. This codes for CASSFLGHGWDNEQFF. Drawing the rest from reference TRBV11-2 and TRBJ2-1, the complete variable domain is EAGVAQSPRYKIIEKRQSVAFWCNPISGHATLYWYQQILGQGPKLLIQFQNNGVVDDSQLPKDRFSAERLKGVDSTLKIQPAKLEDSAVYLCASSFLGHGWDNEQFFGPGTRLTVL.

The chain has TRBV9 and TRBJ1-5, with TRBD1 identical over 7 bases. The CDR3 totals 14 residues. V shed 4 bases, J shed 2 bases, and the junction held 3 bases outside the gene matches. Germline V lookup: CDR1 SGDLS, CDR2 YYNGEE. CDR3: CASSTDRGNQPQHF. The CDR3 DNA reads as TGTGCCAGCAGCACAGACAGGGGCAATCAGCCCCAGCATTTT.

J is TRBJ1-1 and V is TRBV5-4, with 8 bases aligning to TRBD1. In germline, CDR1 is SGHNT, CDR2 YYREEE (reference sequence). V trimming: 4 bases; J trimming: 4 bases; junction bases outside the gene matches: 6. The length of the CDR3 is 14 residues. The CDR3 here is CASSPQGGVTEAFF. The DNA for the CDR3 is TGTGCCAGCAGCCCACAGGGGGGGGTCACTGAAGCTTTCTTT.

The chain carries TRBV13 and TRBJ1-1; D remains ambiguous. Per the germline V gene, CDR1 is PRHDT and CDR2 is FYEKMQ (reference sequence). The CDR3 loop spans 12 amino acids. Trimming took off 7 bases at V and 0 bases at J, with 6 bases between the two ends. The CDR3 sequence: CASTRMNTEAFF. The CDR3 bases are TGTGCCAGCACCAGAATGAACACTGAAGCTTTCTTT.

The V call is TRBV7-2, the J call TRBJ2-1; tentative D call: TRBD1 (6 bases). The CDR3 runs 13 residues. Germline CDR1 reads SGHTA; CDR2 reads FQGNSA. Trimming took off 4 bases at V and 3 bases at J, with 7 bases between the two ends. The CDR3 DNA reads TGTGCCAGCAGCTCAGGGGACTACAATGAGCAGTTCTTC. This gives the protein CASSSGDYNEQFF.

The chain employs TRBV2 and TRBJ1-1, with a weak D call TRBD1 (5 bases). This CDR3 has 14 amino acids. The germline V gene has CDR1 SNHLY and CDR2 FYNNEI. V gave up 4 bases and J gave up 1 base, with 10 bases separating them. CDR3 region: CASSVGQTNTEAFF. CDR3 coding DNA: TGTGCCAGCAGTGTAGGACAAACGAACACTGAAGCTTTCTTT.

The chain employs TRBV11-3 and TRBJ1-2; 7 nucleotides match TRBD1. The CDR3 spans 14 residues. Germline V CDR1 and CDR2: SGHNT, YENEEA. The trim removed 0 bases at V and 2 bases at J, leaving 0 bases unmatched. CDR3 loop: CASSLDRGNYGYTF. DNA for the CDR3: TGTGCCAGCAGCTTAGACAGGGGGAACTATGGCTACACCTTC.